The clone carrying this TCR beta chain has more than one count but fewer than ten. The antigen is unknown. This sample is part of a study of identical twins. Study-wide points: For out-of-frame alpha sequences shared by twins, low generation probability was in excess.

TCRdb re-called the 5' RACE reads through MiXCR, storing one row per CDR3 protein. The sample shows about 790,000 distinct CDR3 sequences, 18% of them seen only once. V lost 6 bases and J 1 base, leaving 16 bases between the germline ends. The CDR3 contains 15 residues. Germline CDR1 reads MNHEY; CDR2 reads SMNVEV (reference sequence). The sample also formed part of further work on T cells expressing NK-cell markers. That paper notes: It was from sorted CD3+CD56+NKG2C+, CD3+CD56+NKG2C- and CD3+CD56-NKG2C+ T cells that TCR beta repertoires came. Seven sequenced donors out of eight were HCMV-seropositive, one seronegative. There were several donors in whom these clonotypes also led the CD3+CD56-NKG2C+ fraction.

The chain has TRBV27 and TRBJ2-7; D may be TRBD1 or TRBD2 (6 bases each). Material: PBMCs. The TCR comes from a woman aged 18-29 years in good health. The CDR3 loop reads CASRIGGQGSYEQYF. CDR3 bases: TGTGCCAGCAGAATAGGAGGGCAGGGGTCCTACGAGCAGTACTTC.